The text below deals with one T cell receptor beta chain. Its matching antigen is unknown. Only in-frame clones appear in the TCRdb table, and some are missing; sequencing was by immunoSEQ multiplex PCR. Counted here are 550,000 to 850,000 clones, over 55% occurring once; the ten biggest clones make up under 2%. J was trimmed by 7 bases and V by 7 bases; bases with no gene match: 9. The length of the CDR3 is 14 residues. Germline V gene lookup returns CDR1 MNHNS and CDR2 SASEGT. From CD4+ cells came CD45RA+ naive and CD45RA-negative memory subsets. This sample was included in a study of shared clonotypes between healthy human individuals. Study-level background: CD4 naive and memory got three plates each, CD8 naive two, CD8 memory one.

Findings of the study overall: Estimated clonotype richness was generally higher in naive than memory subsets.

V is TRBV6-1 and J is TRBJ1-4; 7 bases are a match to TRBD1. The receptor was isolated from a woman aged 25-40 years in good health. The sequencing sample was made of memory CD4+ T cells sorted from blood. Subset of the sample: CD45RA-negative fraction. CDR3 loop: CASTLDRQGEKLFF. CDR3 sequence (DNA): TGTGCCAGCACCCTGGACAGGCAGGGTGAAAAACTGTTTTTT.